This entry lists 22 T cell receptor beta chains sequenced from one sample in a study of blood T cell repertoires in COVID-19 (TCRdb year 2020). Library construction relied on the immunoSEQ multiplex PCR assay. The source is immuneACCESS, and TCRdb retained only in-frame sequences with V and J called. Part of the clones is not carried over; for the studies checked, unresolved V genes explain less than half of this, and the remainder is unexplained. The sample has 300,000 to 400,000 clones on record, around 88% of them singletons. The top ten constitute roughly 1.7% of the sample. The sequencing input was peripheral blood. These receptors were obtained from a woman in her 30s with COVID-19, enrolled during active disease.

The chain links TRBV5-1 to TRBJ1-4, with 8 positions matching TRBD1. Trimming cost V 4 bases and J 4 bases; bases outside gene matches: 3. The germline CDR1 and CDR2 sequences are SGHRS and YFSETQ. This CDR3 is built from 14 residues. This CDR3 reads CASSRDRNNEKLFF. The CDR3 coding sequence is TGCGCCAGCAGCCGGGACAGGAATAATGAAAAACTGTTTTTT.

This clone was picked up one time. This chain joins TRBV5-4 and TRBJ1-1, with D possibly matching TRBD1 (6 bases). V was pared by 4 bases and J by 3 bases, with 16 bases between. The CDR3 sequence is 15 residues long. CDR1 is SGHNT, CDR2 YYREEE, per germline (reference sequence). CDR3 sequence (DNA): TGTGCCAGCAGCCCGCCGGGGGGGCGTTACACTGAAGCTTTCTTT. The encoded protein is CASSPPGGRYTEAFF.

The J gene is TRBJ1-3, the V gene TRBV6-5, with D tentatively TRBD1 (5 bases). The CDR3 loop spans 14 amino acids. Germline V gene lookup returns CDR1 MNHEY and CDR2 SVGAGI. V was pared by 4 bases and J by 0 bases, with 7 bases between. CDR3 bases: TGTGCCAGCAGTTGGGGCGTCTCTGGAAACACCATATATTTT. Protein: CASSWGVSGNTIYF.

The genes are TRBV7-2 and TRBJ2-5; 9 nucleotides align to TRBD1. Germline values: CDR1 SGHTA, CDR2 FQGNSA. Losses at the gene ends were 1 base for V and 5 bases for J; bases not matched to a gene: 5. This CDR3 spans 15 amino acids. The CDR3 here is CASSLGNRGRETQYF. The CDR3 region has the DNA TGTGCCAGCAGCTTAGGGAACAGGGGGCGGGAGACCCAGTACTTC.

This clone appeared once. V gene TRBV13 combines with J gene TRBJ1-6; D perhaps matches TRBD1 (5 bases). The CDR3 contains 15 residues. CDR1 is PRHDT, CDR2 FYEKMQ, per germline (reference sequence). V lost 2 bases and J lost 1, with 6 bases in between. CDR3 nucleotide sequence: TGTGCCAGCAGCTTATCAGGGTCCTATAATTCACCCCTCCACTTT. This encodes CASSLSGSYNSPLHF.

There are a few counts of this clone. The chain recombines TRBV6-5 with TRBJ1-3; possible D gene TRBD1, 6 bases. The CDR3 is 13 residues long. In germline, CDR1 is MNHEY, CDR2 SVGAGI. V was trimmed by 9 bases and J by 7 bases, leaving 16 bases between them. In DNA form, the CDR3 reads TGTGCCAGTAATGGACAGCCGAGGAACACCATATATTTT. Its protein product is CASNGQPRNTIYF.

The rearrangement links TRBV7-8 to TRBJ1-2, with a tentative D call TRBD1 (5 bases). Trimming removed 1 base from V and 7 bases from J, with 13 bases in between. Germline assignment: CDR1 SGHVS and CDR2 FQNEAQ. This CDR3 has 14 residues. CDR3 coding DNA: TGTGCCAGCAGCTTAGAATTGGCAGGGTTTGGCTACACCTTC. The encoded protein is CASSLELAGFGYTF.

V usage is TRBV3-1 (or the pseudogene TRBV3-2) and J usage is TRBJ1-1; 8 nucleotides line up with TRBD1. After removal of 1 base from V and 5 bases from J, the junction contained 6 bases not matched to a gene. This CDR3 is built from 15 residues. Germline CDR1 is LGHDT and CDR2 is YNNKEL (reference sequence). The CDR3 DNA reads TGTGCCAGCAGCCAAGCTGACAGGGGAGGGACTGAAGCTTTCTTT. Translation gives CASSQADRGGTEAFF.

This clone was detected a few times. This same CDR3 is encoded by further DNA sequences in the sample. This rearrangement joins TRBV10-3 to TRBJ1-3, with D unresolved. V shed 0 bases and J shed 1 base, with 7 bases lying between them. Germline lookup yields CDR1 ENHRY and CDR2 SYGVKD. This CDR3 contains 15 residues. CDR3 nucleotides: TGTGCCATCAGTGAGTCCCCGGGATCTGGAAACACCATATATTTT. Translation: CAISESPGSGNTIYF.

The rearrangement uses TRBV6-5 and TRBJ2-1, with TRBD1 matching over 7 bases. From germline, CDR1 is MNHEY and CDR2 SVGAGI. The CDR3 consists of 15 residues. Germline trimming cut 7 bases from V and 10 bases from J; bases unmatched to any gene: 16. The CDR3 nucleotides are TGTGCCAGCAAAGCTGCCGGGACAGCGAGGCTGGAGCAGTTCTTC. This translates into CASKAAGTARLEQFF.

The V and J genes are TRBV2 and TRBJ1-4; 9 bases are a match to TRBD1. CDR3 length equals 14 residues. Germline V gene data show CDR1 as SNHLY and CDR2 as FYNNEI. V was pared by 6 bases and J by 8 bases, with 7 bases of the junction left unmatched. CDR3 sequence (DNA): TGTGCCAGCAGGAAACAGGGGGCGACGGAAAAACTGTTTTTT. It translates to CASRKQGATEKLFF. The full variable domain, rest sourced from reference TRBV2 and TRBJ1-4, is EPEVTQTPSHQVTQMGQEVILRCVPISNHLYFYWYRQILGQKVEFLVSFYNNEISEKSEIFDDQFSVERPDGSNFTLKIRSTKLEDSAMYFCASRKQGATEKLFFGSGTQLSVL.

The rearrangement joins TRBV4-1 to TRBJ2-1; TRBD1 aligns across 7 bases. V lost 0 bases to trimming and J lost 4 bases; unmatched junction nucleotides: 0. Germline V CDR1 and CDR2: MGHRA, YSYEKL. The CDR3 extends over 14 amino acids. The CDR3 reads CASSQEDRYNEQFF. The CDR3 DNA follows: TGCGCCAGCAGCCAAGAGGACAGGTACAATGAGCAGTTCTTC.

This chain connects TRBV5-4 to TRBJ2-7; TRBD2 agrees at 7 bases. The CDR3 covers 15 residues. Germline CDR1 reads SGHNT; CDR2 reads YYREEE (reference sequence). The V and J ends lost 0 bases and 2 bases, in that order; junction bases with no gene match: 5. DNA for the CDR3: TGTGCCAGCAGCTTGGCGGGGGAGGGCCCCTACGAGCAGTACTTC. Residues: CASSLAGEGPYEQYF.

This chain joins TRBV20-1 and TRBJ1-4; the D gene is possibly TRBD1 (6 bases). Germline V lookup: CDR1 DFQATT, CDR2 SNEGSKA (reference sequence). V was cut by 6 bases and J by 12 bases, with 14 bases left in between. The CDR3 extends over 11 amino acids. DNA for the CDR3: TGCAGTGCCGAAACAGGGAGTGAACTGTTTTTT. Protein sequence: CSAETGSELFF.

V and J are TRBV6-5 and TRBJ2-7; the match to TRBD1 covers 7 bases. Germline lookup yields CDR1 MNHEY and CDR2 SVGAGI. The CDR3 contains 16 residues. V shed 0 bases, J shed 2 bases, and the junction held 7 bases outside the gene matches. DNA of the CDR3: TGTGCCAGCAGTTACTCGACAGGGTCCTCTCCCTACGAGCAGTACTTC. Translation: CASSYSTGSSPYEQYF.

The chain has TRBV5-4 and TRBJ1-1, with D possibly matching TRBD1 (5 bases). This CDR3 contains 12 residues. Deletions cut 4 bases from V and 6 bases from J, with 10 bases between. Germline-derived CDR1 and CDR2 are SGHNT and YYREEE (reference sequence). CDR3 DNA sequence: TGTGCCAGCAGCAGGGGTTGGGCTGAAGCTTTCTTT. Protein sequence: CASSRGWAEAFF.

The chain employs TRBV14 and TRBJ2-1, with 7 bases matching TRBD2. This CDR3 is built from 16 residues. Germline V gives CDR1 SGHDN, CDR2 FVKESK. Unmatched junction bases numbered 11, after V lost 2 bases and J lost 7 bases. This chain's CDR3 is CASSQNLAEPINEQFF. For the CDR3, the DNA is TGTGCCAGCAGCCAAAATCTAGCGGAGCCAATTAATGAGCAGTTCTTC.

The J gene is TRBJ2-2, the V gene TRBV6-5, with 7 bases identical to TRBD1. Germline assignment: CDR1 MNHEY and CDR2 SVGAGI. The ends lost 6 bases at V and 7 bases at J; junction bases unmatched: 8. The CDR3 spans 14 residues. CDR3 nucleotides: TGTGCCAGCAGCATCAACAGGGGAGTCGGGGAGCTGTTTTTT. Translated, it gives CASSINRGVGELFF.

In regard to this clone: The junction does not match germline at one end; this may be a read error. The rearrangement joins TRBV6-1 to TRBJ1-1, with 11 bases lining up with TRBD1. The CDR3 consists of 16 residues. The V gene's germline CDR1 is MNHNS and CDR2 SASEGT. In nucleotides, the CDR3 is TGTGCCAGCAGGGAAGGGACAGGGGGAGGTTACACTGAAGCTTTCTTT. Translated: CASREGTGGGYTEAFF.

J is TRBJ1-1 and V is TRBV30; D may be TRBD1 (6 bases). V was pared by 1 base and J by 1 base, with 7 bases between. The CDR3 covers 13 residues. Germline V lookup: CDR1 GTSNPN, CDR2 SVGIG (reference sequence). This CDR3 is CAWSEGQNTEAFF. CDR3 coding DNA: TGTGCCTGGAGTGAGGGACAGAACACTGAAGCTTTCTTT. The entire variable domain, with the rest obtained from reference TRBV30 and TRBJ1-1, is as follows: SQTIHQWPATLVQPVGSPLSLECTVEGTSNPNLYWYRQAAGRGLQLLFYSVGIGQISSEVPQNLSASRPQDRQFILSSKKLLLSDSGFYLCAWSEGQNTEAFFGQGTRLTVV.

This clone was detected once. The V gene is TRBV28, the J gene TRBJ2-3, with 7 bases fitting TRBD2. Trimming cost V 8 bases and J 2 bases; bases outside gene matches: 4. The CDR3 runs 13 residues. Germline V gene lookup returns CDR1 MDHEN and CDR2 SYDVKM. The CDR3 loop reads CASCGGLTDTQYF. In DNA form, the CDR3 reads TGTGCCAGCTGCGGGGGTCTCACAGATACGCAGTATTTT.

For the CDR3, the DNA is TGCAGCGTTGACGCTAGTCCCTATGGCTACACCTTC. Its translation: CSVDASPYGYTF. The V call is TRBV29-1, the J call TRBJ1-2, with D uncertain. Germline values: CDR1 SQVTM, CDR2 ANQGSEA. The CDR3 totals 12 residues. Trimming took off 3 bases at V and 4 bases at J, with 9 bases between the two ends.